What follows are 13 T cell receptor beta chains derived from one specimen sequenced in a study of somatic mutations in cytotoxic T cells in rheumatoid arthritis. Produced via immunoSEQ multiplex PCR; TCRdb's table is partial and in-frame only. This table holds over 15,000 clones, over 75% found once. The specimen was CD8+ T cells sorted from blood. These receptors were taken from a young man with rheumatoid arthritis.

This rearrangement joins TRBV7-9 to TRBJ2-2, with 9 bases that match TRBD2. Per germline, CDR1 SEHNR and CDR2 FQNEAQ (reference sequence). This CDR3 contains 15 residues. With 8 bases clipped from V and 0 bases from J, the junction kept 4 bases outside the gene matches. The CDR3 sequence: CASRTSATNTGELFF. The DNA of the CDR3 is TGTGCCAGCCGGACTAGCGCGACGAACACCGGGGAGCTGTTTTTT.

The chain is built from TRBV11-2 and TRBJ2-7; 7 nucleotides match TRBD2. Looked up from germline, CDR1 is SGHAT and CDR2 is FQNNGV. J was trimmed by 3 bases and V by 1 base; bases with no gene match: 12. There are 17 residues in the CDR3. CDR3 in DNA: TGTGCCAGCAGCTTAGGTCGCGGGGGTGTTAGTAGCTACGAGCAGTACTTC. It codes for CASSLGRGGVSSYEQYF.

CDR3 in amino acids: CASRYTSGGGNRYEQYF. The CDR3, as DNA: TGTGCCAGCAGATATACCAGCGGGGGCGGCAACAGGTACGAGCAGTACTTC. The J gene is TRBJ2-7, the V gene TRBV27, with 8 bases identical to TRBD2. CDR3 length equals 17 residues. CDR1 and CDR2 from the germline V gene are MNHEY and SMNVEV (reference sequence). V was clipped by 6 bases and J by 4 bases; unmatched bases: 17.

The CDR3: CASRLDRNTEAFF. The DNA of the CDR3 is TGTGCCAGCAGATTGGACAGGAACACTGAAGCTTTCTTT. The gene calls are TRBV27 and TRBJ1-1, with D possibly being TRBD1 (6 bases). This CDR3 contains 13 residues. Trimming removed 6 bases at V and 1 base at J, with 9 bases between. The germline V gene has CDR1 MNHEY and CDR2 SMNVEV (reference sequence).

V gene TRBV27 combines with J gene TRBJ2-7, with a tentative D call TRBD2 (5 bases). The V and J ends lost 10 bases and 0 bases respectively, with 10 bases between them. This CDR3 has 12 residues. Germline V gene lookup returns CDR1 MNHEY and CDR2 SMNVEV (reference sequence). The CDR3 coding sequence is TGTGCCACGGGGATGAGCTCCTACGAGCAGTACTTC. It yields the protein CATGMSSYEQYF.

The chain carries TRBV9 and TRBJ1-1, with D possibly being TRBD1 (6 bases). Trimming left V 3 bases short and J 6 bases short, with 12 bases between. The CDR3 spans 13 residues. Germline V gene sequence: CDR1 SGDLS, CDR2 YYNGEE. CDR3 protein: CASSDTGYAEAFF. DNA of the CDR3: TGTGCCAGCAGCGACACAGGGTACGCTGAAGCTTTCTTT.

The CDR3 loop is CASRAAGELFF. CDR3 nucleotides: TGTGCCAGCAGGGCCGCCGGGGAGCTGTTTTTT. V usage is TRBV6-1 and J usage is TRBJ2-2; D unclear. V gave up 6 bases and J gave up 6 bases, with 5 bases separating them. Germline CDR1 MNHNS, CDR2 SASEGT. CDR3 length: 11 residues.

The gene calls are TRBV6-1 and TRBJ2-1; no definite D call. This CDR3 is built from 15 residues. Trimming pared 3 bases from V and 4 bases from J, leaving 13 bases between. Germline lookup yields CDR1 MNHNS and CDR2 SASEGT. The CDR3 DNA reads as TGTGCCAGCAGTGAGGGGTCGGCGGTTTACAATGAGCAGTTCTTC. Its protein is CASSEGSAVYNEQFF.

The chain combines TRBV9 with TRBJ1-2; D might be TRBD1 (6 bases). Trimming removed 3 bases at V and 2 bases at J, with 11 bases between. Germline V gene sequence: CDR1 SGDLS, CDR2 YYNGEE. The CDR3 has 14 amino acids. CDR3 sequence reads: CASSAQTGNYGYTF. DNA of the CDR3: TGTGCCAGCAGCGCCCAGACAGGCAACTATGGCTACACCTTC.

V is TRBV6-4 and J is TRBJ2-1; no reliable D call. With 0 bases removed from V and 4 bases from J, the gap between germline ends came to 4 bases. Germline lookup yields CDR1 MRHNA and CDR2 SNTAGT. The CDR3 has 13 residues. The CDR3 here is CASSDSVYNEQFF. CDR3 in DNA: TGTGCCAGCAGTGACTCGGTTTACAATGAGCAGTTCTTC.

This clone was detected once. This rearrangement joins TRBV28 to TRBJ2-3; D remains ambiguous. The CDR3 runs 12 residues. Trimming pared 5 bases from V and 6 bases from J, leaving 9 bases between. The germline gives CDR1 MDHEN, CDR2 SYDVKM. CDR3 in DNA: TGTGCCAGCAGTACGTCCCGGGATACGCAGTATTTT. Protein: CASSTSRDTQYF. The full variable domain, rest sourced from reference TRBV28 and TRBJ2-3, is DVKVTQSSRYLVKRTGEKVFLECVQDMDHENMFWYRQDPGLGLRLIYFSYDVKMKEKGDIPEGYSVSREKKERFSLILESASTNQTSMYLCASSTSRDTQYFGPGTRLTVL.

The rearrangement links TRBV4-1 to TRBJ1-6; possible D gene TRBD1, 5 bases. The germline V gene encodes CDR1 MGHRA and CDR2 YSYEKL. The CDR3 is 15 residues long. V lost 4 bases and J lost 6, with 13 bases in between. CDR3 sequence reads: CASSRQGASNSPLHF. CDR3 nucleotides: TGCGCCAGCAGCCGGCAAGGGGCGAGTAATTCACCCCTCCACTTT.

The chain carries TRBV7-6 and TRBJ1-1; D unclear. The CDR3 runs to 12 residues. Per germline, CDR1 SGHVS and CDR2 FNYEAQ. The germline V and J ends were trimmed by 5 bases and 10 bases, with 14 bases remaining between them. CDR3 DNA sequence: TGTGCCAGCAGCGCCGATCCGCATCCAGCTTTCTTT. Its protein product is CASSADPHPAFF.